A selection of T cell receptor beta chains follows, all from one sample in a study of CD8+ T cells in alopecia areata. The table came from immunoSEQ multiplex PCR; TCRdb's copy has only in-frame clones and leaves some out. Among about 200,000 clones listed, around 50% were seen once. The sequencing input was CD8+ T cells sorted from blood. The source is a human donor in good health. Each CDR3 is given without its conserved first and last residue.

CDR3 protein,J gene,V gene
ASNEGPLMNTEAF,TRBJ1-1,TRBV5-5
ASSRPGMNTEAF,TRBJ1-1,TRBV7-9
ASSLRGQGQSPLH,TRBJ1-6,TRBV7-6
ASLTCGAKNIQY,TRBJ2-4,TRBV23-1
ASSFRGSYQPQH,TRBJ1-5,TRBV2
ASSEWEGGPYEQY,TRBJ2-7,TRBV25-1
ASSPDWNTEAF,TRBJ1-1,TRBV5-4
ASSLLGTANSPLH,TRBJ1-6,TRBV7-9
ASSYIRGADTQY,TRBJ2-3,TRBV6-5
ASSGTGSSYNEQF,TRBJ2-1,TRBV2
ASSSIGGMGDTQY,TRBJ2-3,TRBV5-6
SVAGAEGMNTEAF,TRBJ1-1,TRBV29-1
ASSLGQGARGYT,TRBJ1-2,TRBV5-6
ASSKYRDEDKNIQY,TRBJ2-4,TRBV21-1
SVMNTEAF,TRBJ1-1,TRBV29-1
ASSPRVTDTQY,TRBJ2-3,TRBV6-1
ASSQVALRQGADIQY,TRBJ2-4,TRBV4-1
ASSQLAGGLEQY,TRBJ2-7,TRBV4-1